What follows describes a single T cell receptor beta chain. What it recognizes is unknown. Other nucleotide sequences from this sample produce the same CDR3. Naive CD8 isolation took CD45RO-negative cells positively selected for CCR7 and excluded terminally differentiated effector memory CD45RA+ cells. Germline CDR1 reads SGHVS; CDR2 reads FQNEAQ. This CDR3 is built from 14 residues. V was clipped by 5 bases and J by 2 bases; unmatched bases: 1. The data originate from a study of shared clonotypes between healthy human individuals. Study findings and constraints: A reduction in generation probabilities was seen for non-shared clonotypes relative to those shared by all four donors. Larger estimated richness was generally seen in naive subsets than in memory subsets. Limitation of the genetic and exposure-history diversity represented came from the few donors.

Assay: immunoSEQ multiplex PCR; the TCRdb copy retains only in-frame clones and omits some. The sample has around 2.1 million clones; 85% to 95% are singletons. This receptor was obtained from a man younger than 30 in good health. Some clones in this sample may be carry-over from other donors' samples. The chain is built from TRBV7-8 and TRBJ2-3, with TRBD1 identical over 10 bases. Specimen: naive CD8+ T cells from PBMCs. The CDR3 is CASSDRGPTDTQYF. The CDR3 nucleotides are TGTGCCAGCAGCGACAGGGGGCCCACAGATACGCAGTATTTT. The complete variable domain, with remaining parts taken from reference TRBV7-8 and TRBJ2-3, reads GAGVSQSPRYKVAKRGQDVALRCDPISGHVSLFWYQQALGQGPEFLTYFQNEAQLDKSGLPSDRFFAERPEGSVSTLKIQRTQQEDSAVYLCASSDRGPTDTQYFGPGTRLTVL.